This entry describes one TCR beta chain. The sample belongs to a study of CD8 T cells in Susac syndrome. The germline V gene encodes CDR1 SGHAT and CDR2 FQNNGV. This CDR3 has 14 amino acids. The V gene end was trimmed by 6 bases and the J gene end by 5 bases; junction bases not matched to a gene: 7. With random hexamers, 0.5 to 1 ug RNA was reverse transcribed. An immunoSEQ multiplex PCR generated amplified TCR beta CDR3 products spanning 54 Vbeta and 13 Jbeta. TCRdb fed the immunoSEQ multiplex PCR reads into MiXCR, producing one record per CDR3 protein. Among around 80,000 distinct CDR3 sequences listed, around 94% were seen once.

The sequence was obtained from a human donor with Susac syndrome. V gene TRBV11-2 combines with J gene TRBJ2-7; 10 bases are shared with TRBD1. Sequencing was performed on CD8+ T cells from PBMCs. CDR3 loop: CASRVTGTGDEQYF. The CDR3 DNA reads as TGTGCCAGCAGAGTTACCGGGACAGGGGACGAGCAGTACTTC. Full variable domain (outside the CDR3, taken from reference TRBV11-2 and TRBJ2-7): EAGVAQSPRYKIIEKRQSVAFWCNPISGHATLYWYQQILGQGPKLLIQFQNNGVVDDSQLPKDRFSAERLKGVDSTLKIQPAKLEDSAVYLCASRVTGTGDEQYFGPGTRLTVT.